The rows below give T cell receptor beta chains drawn from one sample of a study of breast tumors, draining lymph nodes, adjacent tissues. TCRdb redid the calling of the multiplex PCR reads with MiXCR, one entry per CDR3 protein. This table holds more than 200,000 distinct CDR3 sequences, less than 40% found once. The sequenced sample consisted of axillary lymph node tissue. The receptor set was obtained from a female donor with breast cancer. Some clones in this sample may be carry-over from other donors' samples. Both conserved end residues are part of each CDR3. The D gene is left open where the match is weak. Clone size, where shown, is once, few, many, or a class for clones that have expanded.

TRBV5-4	TRBJ2-1	many	TRBD2	TGTGCCAGCAGCCGGCTTCTGAGCGGGAGTTCCTACAATGAGCAGTTCTTC	CASSRLLSGSSYNEQFF
TRBV19	TRBJ2-7	many	NA	TGTGCCAGTAGCCCCTGGGGGAGGGGGCAGTCCTACGAGCAGTACTTC	CASSPWGRGQSYEQYF
TRBV25-1	TRBJ2-1	many	NA	TGTGCCAGCAGTTGGGCTAGCGCTGACAATGAGCAGTTCTTC	CASSWASADNEQFF
TRBV4-1	TRBJ2-7	NA	TRBD2	TGCGCCAGCAGCGGGACTAGCGGGAGCGAGGGCGAGCAGTACTTC	CASSGTSGSEGEQYF
TRBV2	TRBJ2-3	NA	TRBD2	TGTGCCGGCAGTGAAGGACTAGCGGTAGATACGCAGTATTTT	CAGSEGLAVDTQYF
TRBV9	TRBJ2-2	NA	TRBD2	TGTGCCAGCAGCGTAGGTAGCGGGAGGGCCGGGGAGCCGTTTTTT	CASSVGSGRAGEPFF
TRBV3-1	TRBJ2-1	many	NA	TGTGCCAGCAGCTCACAGGGTCACAATGAGCAGTTCTTC	CASSSQGHNEQFF
TRBV19	TRBJ2-3	many	TRBD2	TGTGCCAGCCGATCTAGCGGGAGGGCCCTCACAGATACGCAGTATTTT	CASRSSGRALTDTQYF
TRBV6-4	TRBJ2-3	many	TRBD2	TGTGCCAGCAGTGACTCGACTAGCCCCACAGATACGCAGTATTTT	CASSDSTSPTDTQYF
TRBV6-6	TRBJ2-3	NA	TRBD1	TGTGCCAGCAGTTTCTTGGAAAGGGTAACAGGGGGCGAATCCACAGATACGCAGTATTTT	CASSFLERVTGGESTDTQYF
TRBV12-5	TRBJ2-1	many	TRBD2	TGTGCTAGTGGTTTAGGGACTAGCGGGAGTGTGTCCTACAATGAGCAGTTCTTC	CASGLGTSGSVSYNEQFF
TRBV29-1	TRBJ1-5	once	NA	TGCAGCGCTTGGACGGGAGGCAATCAGCCCCAGCATTTT	CSAWTGGNQPQHF
TRBV19	TRBJ2-3	many	TRBD2	TGTGCCAGTAGTATAATAGCGGGAGCGGCAGATACGCAGTATTTT	CASSIIAGAADTQYF
TRBV6-1	TRBJ1-6	many	NA	TGTGCCAGCCTTCGGGAGGTGACAGGTCTTAATTCACCCCTCCACTTT	CASLREVTGLNSPLHF
TRBV20-1	TRBJ2-3	few	NA	TGCAGTGCTAGAGATAGGACTGGGGTTACGCAGTATTTT	CSARDRTGVTQYF
TRBV15	TRBJ1-6	NA	NA	TGTGCCACCAGCAGAGATCCGAGTTCACCCCTCCACTTT	CATSRDPSSPLHF
TRBV6-5	TRBJ2-5	many	TRBD1	TGTGCCAGCAGTCACCGGACAGGGGGTGAGACCCAGTACTTC	CASSHRTGGETQYF
TRBV7-3	TRBJ1-1	NA	TRBD1	TGTGCCAGCAGCCAACAGGGGTCGAACACTGAAGCTTTCTTT	CASSQQGSNTEAFF
TRBV15	TRBJ1-2	many	NA	TGTGCCACCAGCAGATGGACAGAGCATGGCTACACCTTC	CATSRWTEHGYTF
TRBV24-1	TRBJ1-6	NA	NA	TGTGCCACCAGCCGGGAGGCAAGTTCACCCCTCCACTTT	CATSREASSPLHF
TRBV7-2	TRBJ2-5	many	TRBD2	TGTGCCAGCAGCTTAGTGGGGGGGGGGTACCAAGAGACCCAGTACTTC	CASSLVGGGYQETQYF
TRBV4-2	TRBJ1-2	many	TRBD1	TGTGCCAGCAGCCAAGATCATCGGAGGGGGCCGGGTGGCTACACCTTC	CASSQDHRRGPGGYTF
TRBV7-2	TRBJ2-1	many	NA	TGTGCCAGCAGCAAGGGGGGGGGAGGGGATGAGCAGTTCTTC	CASSKGGGGDEQFF
TRBV7-3	TRBJ1-4	NA	NA	TGCGCCAGCACGACCGTTGACTATAATGAAAAGCTGCTTTTT	CASTTVDYNEKLLF
TRBV11-2	TRBJ2-1	many	NA	TGTGCCAGCAGCTACATTCAGGGGATGCAGTTCTTC	CASSYIQGMQFF
TRBV4-2	TRBJ1-5	many	NA	TGTGCCAGCAGCCAAGAGCGTTATAGCAATCAGCCCCAGCATTTT	CASSQERYSNQPQHF
TRBV5-4	TRBJ1-5	NA	NA	TGTGCCAGCAGCACTAGCGGGAGCAATCAGCCCCAGCATTTT	CASSTSGSNQPQHF